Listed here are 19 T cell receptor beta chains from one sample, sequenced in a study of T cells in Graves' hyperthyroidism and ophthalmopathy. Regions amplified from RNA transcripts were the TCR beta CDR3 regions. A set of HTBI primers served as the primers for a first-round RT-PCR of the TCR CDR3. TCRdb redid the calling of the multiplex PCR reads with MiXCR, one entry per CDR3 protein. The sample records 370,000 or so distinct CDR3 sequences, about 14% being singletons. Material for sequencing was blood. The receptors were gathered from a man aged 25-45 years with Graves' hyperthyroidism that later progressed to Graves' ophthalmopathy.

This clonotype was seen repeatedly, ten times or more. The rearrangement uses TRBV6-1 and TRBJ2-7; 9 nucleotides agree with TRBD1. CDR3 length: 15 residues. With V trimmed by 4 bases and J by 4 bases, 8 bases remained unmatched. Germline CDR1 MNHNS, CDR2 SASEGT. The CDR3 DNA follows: TGTGCCAGCAGTGGAGAGGGGACAGGGTGGTACGAGCAGTACTTC. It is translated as CASSGEGTGWYEQYF.

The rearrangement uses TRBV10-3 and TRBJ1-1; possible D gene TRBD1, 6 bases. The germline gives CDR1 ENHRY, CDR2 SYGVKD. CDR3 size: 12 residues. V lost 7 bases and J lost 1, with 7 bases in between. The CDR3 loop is CAIMGQNTEAFF. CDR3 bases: TGTGCCATCATGGGACAGAACACTGAAGCTTTCTTT.

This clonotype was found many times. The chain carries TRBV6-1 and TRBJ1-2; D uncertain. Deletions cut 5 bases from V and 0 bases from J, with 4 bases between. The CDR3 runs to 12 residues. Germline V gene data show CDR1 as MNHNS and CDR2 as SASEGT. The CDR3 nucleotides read TGTGCCAGCAGTCAATCTAACTATGGCTACACCTTC. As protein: CASSQSNYGYTF.

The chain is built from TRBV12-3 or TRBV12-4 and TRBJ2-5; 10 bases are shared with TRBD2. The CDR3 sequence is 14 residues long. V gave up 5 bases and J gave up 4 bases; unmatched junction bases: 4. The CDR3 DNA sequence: TGTGCCAGCAGTCCCAGCGGGGGGGTAGAGACCCAGTACTTC. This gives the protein CASSPSGGVETQYF.

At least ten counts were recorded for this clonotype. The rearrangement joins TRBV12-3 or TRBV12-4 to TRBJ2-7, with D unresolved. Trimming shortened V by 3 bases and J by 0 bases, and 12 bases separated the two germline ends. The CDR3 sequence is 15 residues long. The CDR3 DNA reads TGTGCCAGCAGTTTTAACAGTATAAACTCCTACGAGCAGTACTTC. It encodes CASSFNSINSYEQYF.

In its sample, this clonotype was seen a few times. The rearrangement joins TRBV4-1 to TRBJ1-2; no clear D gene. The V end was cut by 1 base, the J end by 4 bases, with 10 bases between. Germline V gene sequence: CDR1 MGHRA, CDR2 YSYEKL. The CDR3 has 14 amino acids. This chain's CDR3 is CASSQVSDFYGYTF. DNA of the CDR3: TGCGCCAGCAGCCAAGTGTCGGACTTCTATGGCTACACCTTC.

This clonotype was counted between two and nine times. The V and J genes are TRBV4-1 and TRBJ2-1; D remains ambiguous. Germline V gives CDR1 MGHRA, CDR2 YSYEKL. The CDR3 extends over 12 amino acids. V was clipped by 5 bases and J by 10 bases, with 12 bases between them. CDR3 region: CASSGVDREQFF. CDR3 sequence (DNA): TGCGCCAGCAGCGGTGTGGATAGGGAGCAGTTCTTC.

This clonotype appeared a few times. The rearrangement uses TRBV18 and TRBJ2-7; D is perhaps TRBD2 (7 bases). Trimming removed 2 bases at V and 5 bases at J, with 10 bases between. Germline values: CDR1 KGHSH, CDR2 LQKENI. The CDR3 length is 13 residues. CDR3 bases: TGTGCCAGCTCACCAGGCGGGGGCGACGAGCAGTACTTC. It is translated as CASSPGGGDEQYF.

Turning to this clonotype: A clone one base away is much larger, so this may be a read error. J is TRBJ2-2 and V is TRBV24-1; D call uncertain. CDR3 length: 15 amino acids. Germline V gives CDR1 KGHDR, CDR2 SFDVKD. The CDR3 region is CATSDYEPNTWELFF. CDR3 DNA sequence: TGTGCCACCAGTGACTACGAGCCGAACACCTGGGAGCTGTTTTTT.

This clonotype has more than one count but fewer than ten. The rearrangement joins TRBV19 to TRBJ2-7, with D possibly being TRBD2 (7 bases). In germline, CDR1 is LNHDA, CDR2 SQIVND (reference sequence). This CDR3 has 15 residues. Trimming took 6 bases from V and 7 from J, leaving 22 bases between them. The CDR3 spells CASSPGGGPTGEQYF. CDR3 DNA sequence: TGTGCCAGTAGCCCTGGGGGGGGCCCCACCGGGGAGCAGTACTTC.

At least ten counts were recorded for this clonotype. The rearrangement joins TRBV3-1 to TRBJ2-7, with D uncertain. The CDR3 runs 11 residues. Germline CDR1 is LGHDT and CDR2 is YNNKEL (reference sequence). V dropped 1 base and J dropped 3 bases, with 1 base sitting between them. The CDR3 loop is CASSQGYEQYF. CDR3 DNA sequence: TGTGCCAGCAGCCAAGGCTACGAGCAGTACTTC.

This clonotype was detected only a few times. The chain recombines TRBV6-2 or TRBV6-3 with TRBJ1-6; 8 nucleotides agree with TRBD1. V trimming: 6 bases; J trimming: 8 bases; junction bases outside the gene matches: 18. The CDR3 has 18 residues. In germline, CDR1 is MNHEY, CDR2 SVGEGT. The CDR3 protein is CASSTRDRTFIIDSPLHF. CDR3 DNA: TGTGCCAGCAGCACCAGGGACAGGACATTTATAATCGATTCACCCCTCCACTTT.

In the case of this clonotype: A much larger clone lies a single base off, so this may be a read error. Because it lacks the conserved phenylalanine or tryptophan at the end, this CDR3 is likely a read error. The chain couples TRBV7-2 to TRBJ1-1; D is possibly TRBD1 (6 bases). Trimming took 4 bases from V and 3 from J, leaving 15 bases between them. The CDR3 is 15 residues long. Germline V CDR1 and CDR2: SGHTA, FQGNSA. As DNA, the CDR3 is TGTGCCAGCAGCTCGTCGGGGGGCGCGGACACTGAAGCTTTCCTT. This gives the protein CASSSSGGADTEAFL.

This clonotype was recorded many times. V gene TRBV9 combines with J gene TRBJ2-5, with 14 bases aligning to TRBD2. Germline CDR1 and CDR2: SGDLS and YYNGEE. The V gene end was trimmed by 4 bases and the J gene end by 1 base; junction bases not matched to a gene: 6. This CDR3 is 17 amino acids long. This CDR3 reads CASSPGLAGGTQETQYF. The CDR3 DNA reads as TGTGCCAGCAGCCCCGGACTAGCGGGGGGCACCCAAGAGACCCAGTACTTC.

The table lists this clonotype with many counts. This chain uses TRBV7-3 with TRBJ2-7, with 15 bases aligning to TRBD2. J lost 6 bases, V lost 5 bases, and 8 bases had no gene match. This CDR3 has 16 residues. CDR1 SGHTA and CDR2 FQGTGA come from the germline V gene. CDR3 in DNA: TGTGCCAGCAGCCCTCGGACTAGCGGGGGGGCTTTCGAGCAGTACTTC. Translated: CASSPRTSGGAFEQYF.

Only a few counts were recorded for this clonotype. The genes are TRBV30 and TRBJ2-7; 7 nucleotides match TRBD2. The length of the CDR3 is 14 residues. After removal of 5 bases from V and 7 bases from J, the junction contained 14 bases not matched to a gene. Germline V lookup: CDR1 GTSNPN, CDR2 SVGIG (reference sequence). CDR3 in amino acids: CAWASGGGTGEQYF. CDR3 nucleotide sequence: TGTGCCTGGGCCTCGGGGGGAGGGACGGGGGAGCAGTACTTC.

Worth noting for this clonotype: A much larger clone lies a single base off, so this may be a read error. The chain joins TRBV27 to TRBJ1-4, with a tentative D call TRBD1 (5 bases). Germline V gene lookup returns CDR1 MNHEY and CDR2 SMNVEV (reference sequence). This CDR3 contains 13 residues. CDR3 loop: CASSLRGNEKLVF. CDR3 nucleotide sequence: TGTGCCAGCAGTTTAAGGGGTAATGAAAAACTGGTTTTT.

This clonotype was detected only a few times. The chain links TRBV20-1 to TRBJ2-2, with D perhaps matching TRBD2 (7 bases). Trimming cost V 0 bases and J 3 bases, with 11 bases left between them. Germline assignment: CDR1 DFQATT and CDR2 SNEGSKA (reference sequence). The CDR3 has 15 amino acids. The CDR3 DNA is TGCAGTGCTAGAGATTTCGGGGGGCACACCGGGGAGCTGTTTTTT. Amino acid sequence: CSARDFGGHTGELFF.

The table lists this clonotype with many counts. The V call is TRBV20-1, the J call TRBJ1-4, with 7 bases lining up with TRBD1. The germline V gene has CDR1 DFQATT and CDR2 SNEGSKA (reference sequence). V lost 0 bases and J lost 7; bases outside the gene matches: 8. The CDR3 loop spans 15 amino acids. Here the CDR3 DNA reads TGCAGTGCTAGAGAGACAGGGAACGGGTTTGAAAAACTGTTTTTT. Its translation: CSARETGNGFEKLFF.